This T cell receptor beta chain was recorded in a study of blood T cells in healthy people across ages. General study results and limits: Reliance upon unsorted PBMCs precluded definitive naive versus antigen-experienced comparison.

A second roughly 6 to 11 cycle PCR used barcoded and J-beta primers. TCRdb re-called the 5' RACE reads through MiXCR, storing one row per CDR3 protein. The profile covers some 1.5 million distinct CDR3 sequences, with roughly 27% appearing a single time and 7% to 9% taken by the ten largest. Extractions gave at least 5.5 micrograms of total RNA per sample. The sample holds a few counts of this clonotype. Its antigen remains unknown. Germline CDR1 is SGHDN and CDR2 is FVKESK. This CDR3 has 16 residues. Trimming stripped 2 bases from V and 7 bases from J, with 15 bases between. The sequencing input was blood. The receptor was isolated from a woman aged 25 to 39 in good health. The V gene is TRBV14, the J gene TRBJ1-6; D call uncertain. The CDR3 DNA reads as TGTGCCAGCAGCCAACCGGGGAGAACTAGCAATTCACCCCTCCACTTT. Amino acid sequence: CASSQPGRTSNSPLHF.